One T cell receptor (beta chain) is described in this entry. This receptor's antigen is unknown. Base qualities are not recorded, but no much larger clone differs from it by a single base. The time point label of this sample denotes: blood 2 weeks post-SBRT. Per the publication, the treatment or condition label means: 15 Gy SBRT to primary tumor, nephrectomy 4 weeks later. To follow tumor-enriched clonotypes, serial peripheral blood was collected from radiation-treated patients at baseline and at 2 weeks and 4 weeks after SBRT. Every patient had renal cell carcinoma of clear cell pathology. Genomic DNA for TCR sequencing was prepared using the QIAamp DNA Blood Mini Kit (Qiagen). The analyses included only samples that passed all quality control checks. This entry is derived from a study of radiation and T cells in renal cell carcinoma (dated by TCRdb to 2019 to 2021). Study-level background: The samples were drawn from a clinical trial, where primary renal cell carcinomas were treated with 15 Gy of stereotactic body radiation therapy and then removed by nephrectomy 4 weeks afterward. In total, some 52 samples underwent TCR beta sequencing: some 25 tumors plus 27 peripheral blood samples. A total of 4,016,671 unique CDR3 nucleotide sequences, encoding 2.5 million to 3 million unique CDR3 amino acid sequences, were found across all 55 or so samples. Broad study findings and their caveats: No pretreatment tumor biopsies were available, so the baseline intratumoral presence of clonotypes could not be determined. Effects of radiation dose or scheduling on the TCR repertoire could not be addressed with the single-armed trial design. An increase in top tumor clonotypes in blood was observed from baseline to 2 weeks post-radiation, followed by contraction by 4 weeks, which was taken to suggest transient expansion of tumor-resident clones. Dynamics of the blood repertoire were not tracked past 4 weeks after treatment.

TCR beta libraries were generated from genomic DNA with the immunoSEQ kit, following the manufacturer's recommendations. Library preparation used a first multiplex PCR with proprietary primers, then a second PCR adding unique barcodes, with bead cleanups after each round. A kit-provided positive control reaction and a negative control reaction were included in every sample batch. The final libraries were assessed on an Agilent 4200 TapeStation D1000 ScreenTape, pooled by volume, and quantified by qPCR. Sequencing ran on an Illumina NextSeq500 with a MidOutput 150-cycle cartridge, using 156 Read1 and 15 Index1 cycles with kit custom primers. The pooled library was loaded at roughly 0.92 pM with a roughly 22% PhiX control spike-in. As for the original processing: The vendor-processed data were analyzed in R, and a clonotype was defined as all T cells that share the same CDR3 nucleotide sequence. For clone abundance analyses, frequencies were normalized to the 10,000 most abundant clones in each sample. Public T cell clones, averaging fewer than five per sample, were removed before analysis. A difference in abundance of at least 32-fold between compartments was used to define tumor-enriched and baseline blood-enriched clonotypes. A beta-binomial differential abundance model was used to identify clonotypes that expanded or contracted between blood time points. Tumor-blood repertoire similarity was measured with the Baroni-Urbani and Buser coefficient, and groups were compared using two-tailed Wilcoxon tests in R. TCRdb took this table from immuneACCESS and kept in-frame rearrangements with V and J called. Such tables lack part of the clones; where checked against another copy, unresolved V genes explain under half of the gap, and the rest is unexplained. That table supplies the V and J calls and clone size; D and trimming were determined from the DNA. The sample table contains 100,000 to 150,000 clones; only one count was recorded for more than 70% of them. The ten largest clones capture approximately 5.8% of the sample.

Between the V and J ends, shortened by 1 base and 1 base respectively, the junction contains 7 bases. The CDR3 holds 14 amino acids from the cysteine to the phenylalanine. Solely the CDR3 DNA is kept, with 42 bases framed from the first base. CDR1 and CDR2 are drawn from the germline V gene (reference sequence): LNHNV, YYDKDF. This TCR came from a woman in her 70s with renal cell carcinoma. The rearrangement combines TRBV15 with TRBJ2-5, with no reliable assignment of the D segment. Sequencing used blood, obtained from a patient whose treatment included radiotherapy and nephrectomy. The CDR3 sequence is CATSRGLTQETQYF. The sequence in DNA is TGTGCCACCAGCAGAGGACTGACCCAAGAGACCCAGTACTTC.